A selection of T cell receptor beta chains follows, all from one sample in a study of blood T cell repertoires in COVID-19. This table comes from immunoSEQ multiplex PCR, and its TCRdb copy is limited to in-frame clones, with some not included. The data contain roughly 46,000 clones, 83% of them singletons. The sequenced sample was peripheral blood. The receptor set was obtained from a man in his fifties or sixties with active COVID-19. CDR3s include the opening cysteine and the closing phenylalanine or tryptophan. The order of the fields is clone size, J gene, D gene, V gene, CDR3 protein, CDR3 DNA. D genes are given only for firm matches. A clone size is listed for some rows: how often the clone was seen (once, few, many), or a class if it is expanded.

. | TRBJ2-7 | . | TRBV27 | CASSLFGGGEQYF | TGTGCCAGCAGTTTATTTGGGGGCGGCGAGCAGTACTTC
. | TRBJ2-3 | TRBD1 | TRBV6-5 | CASTPGTGTDTQYF | TGTGCCAGCACCCCAGGGACAGGCACAGATACGCAGTATTTT
. | TRBJ1-1 | . | TRBV19 | CASMPGATEAFF | TGTGCCAGTATGCCGGGAGCCACTGAAGCTTTCTTT
. | TRBJ2-3 | TRBD2 | TRBV2 | CASAGLAGVTDTQYF | TGTGCCAGCGCCGGACTAGCGGGGGTCACAGATACGCAGTATTTT
. | TRBJ1-2 | TRBD1 | TRBV5-4 | CASSFTGQGTVGYTF | TGTGCCAGCAGCTTTACGGGACAGGGGACAGTGGGCTACACCTTC
. | TRBJ2-1 | TRBD1 | TRBV3-1/TRBV3-2 | CASSQGTGQGQFF | TGTGCCAGCAGCCAAGGGACGGGACAGGGTCAGTTCTTC
. | TRBJ1-2 | . | TRBV5-6 | CASGKDIFVANYGYTF | TGTGCCAGCGGAAAAGACATATTCGTAGCTAACTATGGCTACACCTTC
. | TRBJ2-5 | TRBD2 | TRBV5-4 | CASSLGGTSGETQYF | TGTGCCAGCAGCTTGGGCGGGACTAGTGGAGAGACCCAGTACTTC
. | TRBJ1-1 | . | TRBV6-5 | CASSYLHQDRRAFF | TGTGCCAGCAGTTACCTCCACCAGGACCGGAGGGCTTTCTTT
once | TRBJ2-1 | TRBD2 | TRBV2 | CASSPLAGEYNEQFF | TGTGCCAGCAGCCCACTAGCGGGGGAGTACAATGAGCAGTTCTTC
few | TRBJ1-2 | . | TRBV21-1 | CASSKSYLTGSPFYGYTF | TGTGCCAGCAGCAAATCTTACCTGACAGGGAGTCCCTTTTATGGCTACACCTTC
. | TRBJ2-7 | TRBD1 | TRBV2 | CASSDWTGVSHEQYF | TGTGCCAGCAGTGATTGGACAGGGGTCTCCCACGAGCAGTACTTC
few | TRBJ2-7 | TRBD2 | TRBV7-2 | CASSSAGLPGKQYF | TGTGCCAGCAGTTCAGCGGGACTCCCCGGAAAGCAGTACTTC
. | TRBJ2-7 | . | TRBV7-9 | CASSPLTGYEQYF | TGTGCCAGCAGCCCACTCACAGGATACGAGCAGTACTTC
. | TRBJ2-5 | TRBD2 | TRBV4-2 | CASSQDRGTSGLQETQYF | TGTGCCAGCAGCCAAGATCGGGGGACTAGCGGCCTACAAGAGACCCAGTACTTC
. | TRBJ2-5 | TRBD2 | TRBV11-3 | CASSTGLAGQETQYF | TGTGCCAGCAGCACCGGACTAGCGGGACAAGAGACCCAGTACTTC
. | TRBJ2-7 | TRBD2 | TRBV11-1 | CASSLGPGGNYEQYF | TGTGCCAGCAGCTTAGGTCCGGGGGGTAACTACGAGCAGTACTTC
. | TRBJ1-6 | . | TRBV2 | CASGRSGRSPLHF | TGTGCCAGTGGGCGCAGCGGCCGTTCACCCCTCCACTTT
. | TRBJ2-1 | TRBD2 | TRBV13 | CASISRREGLVNEQFF | TGTGCCAGCATCTCCCGGCGGGAGGGCCTAGTAAATGAGCAGTTCTTC
once | TRBJ2-5 | . | TRBV5-1 | CASRGTPQETQYF | TGCGCCAGCAGAGGGACTCCCCAAGAGACCCAGTACTTC
. | TRBJ1-3 | TRBD1 | TRBV7-6 | CASSSTGVEGGNTIYF | TGTGCCAGCAGCTCGACAGGGGTAGAAGGTGGAAACACCATATATTTT
. | TRBJ2-1 | TRBD2 | TRBV27 | CASTTLAGMSSYNEQFF | TGTGCCAGCACCACGCTAGCGGGAATGAGCTCCTACAATGAGCAGTTCTTC
once | TRBJ2-5 | TRBD2 | TRBV7-2 | CASSSRLAGRETQYF | TGTGCCAGCAGCTCCCGACTAGCGGGGCGGGAGACCCAGTACTTC
. | TRBJ2-5 | TRBD2 | TRBV29-1 | CSGKRESETQYF | TGCAGCGGCAAGCGGGAGTCAGAGACCCAGTACTTC
. | TRBJ2-7 | TRBD2 | TRBV27 | CASSSGGPGYEQYF | TGTGCCAGCAGTTCGGGGGGGCCTGGCTACGAGCAGTACTTC
. | TRBJ2-7 | . | TRBV6-2/TRBV6-3 | CASSSRSRRGSYEQYF | TGTGCCAGCAGTTCCCGCTCTCGGAGGGGCTCCTACGAGCAGTACTTC
few | TRBJ2-2 | . | TRBV30 | CAWRKGGSNTGELFF | TGTGCCTGGAGGAAAGGCGGTTCGAACACCGGGGAGCTGTTTTTT
. | TRBJ2-1 | . | TRBV9 | CASSRGGQPSYNEQFF | TGTGCCAGCAGTCGGGGGGGACAGCCGTCCTACAATGAGCAGTTCTTC
. | TRBJ1-1 | . | TRBV5-4 | CASSLGAGFDGTEAFF | TGTGCCAGCAGCTTGGGCGCAGGGTTTGATGGGACTGAAGCTTTCTTT
. | TRBJ1-5 | TRBD1 | TRBV27 | CASGPQGANQPQHF | TGTGCCAGCGGGCCCCAGGGGGCGAATCAGCCCCAGCATTTT
. | TRBJ2-7 | . | TRBV5-4 | CASSFSKPKYEQYF | TGTGCCAGCAGCTTCTCTAAACCAAAGTACGAGCAGTACTTC
. | TRBJ2-3 | TRBD2 | TRBV28 | CASSFGGGLADTQYF | TGTGCCAGCAGTTTTGGGGGGGGACTCGCAGATACGCAGTATTTT
. | TRBJ2-5 | TRBD1 | TRBV7-9 | CASSLGAPGQGETQYF | TGTGCCAGCAGCTTAGGAGCCCCGGGACAGGGAGAGACCCAGTACTTC
. | TRBJ1-4 | . | TRBV5-1 | CASSWDSSRNEKLFF | TGCGCCAGCAGCTGGGACTCATCGAGAAATGAAAAACTGTTTTTT
. | TRBJ2-3 | . | TRBV14 | CASSQIQGNTDTQYF | TGTGCCAGCAGCCAAATCCAGGGTAACACAGATACGCAGTATTTT
. | TRBJ2-1 | TRBD1 | TRBV5-1 | CASSSRRQGFYNEQFF | TGCGCCAGCAGCTCGCGACGACAGGGCTTCTACAATGAGCAGTTCTTC
. | TRBJ2-1 | . | TRBV27 | CASSLGRGPLFF | TGTGCCAGCAGTTTAGGGCGGGGGCCCTTGTTCTTC
once | TRBJ2-2 | TRBD2 | TRBV7-6 | CASSLLPSGGIGELFF | TGTGCCAGCAGCTTATTGCCCAGCGGGGGGATCGGGGAGCTGTTTTTT
. | TRBJ2-3 | TRBD2 | TRBV4-3 | CASSQEYGRLALDTDTQYF | TGCGCCAGCAGCCAAGAGTATGGTCGACTAGCGCTCGACACAGATACGCAGTATTTT
. | TRBJ2-1 | . | TRBV6-5 | CASSYRGVLGYNEQFF | TGTGCCAGCAGTTACCGCGGGGTCCTGGGCTACAATGAGCAGTTCTTC
once | TRBJ2-1 | . | TRBV14 | CASSQDKKQFF | TGTGCCAGCAGCCAAGACAAAAAGCAGTTCTTC
. | TRBJ2-5 | TRBD1 | TRBV6-1 | CASSETGLETQYF | TGTGCCAGCAGTGAGACAGGGCTGGAGACCCAGTACTTC
. | TRBJ2-7 | . | TRBV6-6 | CASSRPTSSPPYEQYF | TGTGCCAGCAGTCGACCTACTAGTTCTCCACCCTACGAGCAGTACTTC
. | TRBJ2-1 | TRBD2 | TRBV28 | CASTRAGGGDEQFF | TGTGCCAGCACTCGAGCGGGAGGAGGTGATGAGCAGTTCTTC
. | TRBJ2-1 | TRBD2 | TRBV27 | CASSYPGGHNEQFF | TGTGCCAGCAGTTATCCGGGAGGGCACAATGAGCAGTTCTTC
. | TRBJ2-3 | . | TRBV6-5 | CASQGNGFTDTQYF | TGTGCCAGTCAGGGGAACGGATTCACAGATACGCAGTATTTT
. | TRBJ1-2 | . | TRBV7-6 | CASSSQTGANYGYTF | TGTGCCAGCAGCTCACAGACAGGCGCTAACTATGGCTACACCTTC